This T cell receptor (beta chain) was captured by sequencing in a study of cytomegalovirus exposure and HLA in healthy donors. The study ran its PCR with 60 Vbeta and 13 Jbeta primers. TCRdb's table, derived via immunoSEQ multiplex PCR, lists solely in-frame clones and lacks some. The repertoire holds under 200,000 clones, roughly three quarters seen once, with around 3.1% in the top ten. The V gene end was trimmed by 5 bases and the J gene end by 5 bases; junction bases not matched to a gene: 6. The V gene's germline CDR1 is MGHRA and CDR2 YSYEKL. The CDR3 contains 16 residues. Input material: PBMCs. The sequence derives from a woman aged 50 to 65 in good health and CMV-seropositive. The V gene is TRBV4-1, the J gene TRBJ2-1; 13 bases agree with TRBD2. CDR3: CASSSGTSGTNNEQFF. DNA of the CDR3: TGCGCCAGCAGCTCCGGGACTAGCGGGACCAACAATGAGCAGTTCTTC.